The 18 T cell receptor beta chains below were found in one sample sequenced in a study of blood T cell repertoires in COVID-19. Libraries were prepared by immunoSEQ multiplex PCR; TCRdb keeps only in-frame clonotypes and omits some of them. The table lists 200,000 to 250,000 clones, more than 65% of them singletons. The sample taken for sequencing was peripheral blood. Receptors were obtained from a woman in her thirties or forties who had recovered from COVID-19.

The DNA for the CDR3 is TGTGCCAGCAATCGGGCTAGCGGGGGGCCGCACTCCTACAATGAGCAGTTCTTC. This sequence encodes CASNRASGGPHSYNEQFF. The V gene is TRBV7-9, the J gene TRBJ2-1, with 11 bases matching TRBD2. The CDR3 runs 18 residues. The V gene end was trimmed by 7 bases and the J gene end by 0 bases; junction bases not matched to a gene: 11. CDR1 is SEHNR and CDR2 is FQNEAQ in the germline V gene (reference sequence).

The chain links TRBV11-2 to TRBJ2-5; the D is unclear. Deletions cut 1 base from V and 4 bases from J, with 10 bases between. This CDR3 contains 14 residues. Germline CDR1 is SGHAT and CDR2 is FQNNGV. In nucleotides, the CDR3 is TGTGCCAGCAGCTTAGGAGGAGTACCAGAGACCCAGTACTTC. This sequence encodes CASSLGGVPETQYF.

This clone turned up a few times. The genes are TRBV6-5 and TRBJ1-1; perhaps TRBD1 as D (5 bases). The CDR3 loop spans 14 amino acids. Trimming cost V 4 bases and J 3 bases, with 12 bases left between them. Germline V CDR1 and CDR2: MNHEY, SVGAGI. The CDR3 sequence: CASSSATVHTEAFF. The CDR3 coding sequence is TGTGCCAGCAGTTCCGCGACAGTGCACACTGAAGCTTTCTTT.

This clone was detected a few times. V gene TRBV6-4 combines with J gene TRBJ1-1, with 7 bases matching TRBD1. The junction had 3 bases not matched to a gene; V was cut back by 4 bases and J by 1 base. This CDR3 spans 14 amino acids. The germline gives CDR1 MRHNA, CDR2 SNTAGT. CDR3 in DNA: TGTGCCAGCAGTGCCGGGACAGCGAACACTGAAGCTTTCTTT. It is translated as CASSAGTANTEAFF.

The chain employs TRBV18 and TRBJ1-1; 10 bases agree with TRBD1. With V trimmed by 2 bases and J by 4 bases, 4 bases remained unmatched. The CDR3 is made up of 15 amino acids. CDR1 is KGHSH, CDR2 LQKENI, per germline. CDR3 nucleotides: TGTGCCAGCTCACCAAACGACAGGGGGCTCACTGAAGCTTTCTTT. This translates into CASSPNDRGLTEAFF. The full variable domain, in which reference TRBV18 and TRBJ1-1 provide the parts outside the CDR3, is NAGVMQNPRHLVRRRGQEARLRCSPMKGHSHVYWYRQLPEEGLKFMVYLQKENIIDESGMPKERFSAEFPKEGPSILRIQQVVRGDSAAYFCASSPNDRGLTEAFFGQGTRLTVV.

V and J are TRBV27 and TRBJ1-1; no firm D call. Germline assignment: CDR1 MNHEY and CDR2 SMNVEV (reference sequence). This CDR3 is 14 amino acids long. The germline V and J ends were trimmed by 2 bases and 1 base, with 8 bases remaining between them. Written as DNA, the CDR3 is TGTGCCAGCAGTTTAATCGGCGGGAACACTGAAGCTTTCTTT. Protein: CASSLIGGNTEAFF.

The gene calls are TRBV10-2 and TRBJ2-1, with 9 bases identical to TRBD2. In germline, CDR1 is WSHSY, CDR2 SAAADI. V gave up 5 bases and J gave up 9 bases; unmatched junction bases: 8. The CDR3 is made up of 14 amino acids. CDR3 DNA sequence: TGCGCCAGCAGTATTAGCGGGGGTGTTGGTGAGCAGTTCTTC. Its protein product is CASSISGGVGEQFF.

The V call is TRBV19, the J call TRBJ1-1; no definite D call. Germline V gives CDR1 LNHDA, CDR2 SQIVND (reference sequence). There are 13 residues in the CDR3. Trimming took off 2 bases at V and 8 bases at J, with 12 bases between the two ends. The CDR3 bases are TGTGCCAGTAGTATAAGTCCTCGCAGGGAAGCTTTCTTT. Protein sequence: CASSISPRREAFF.

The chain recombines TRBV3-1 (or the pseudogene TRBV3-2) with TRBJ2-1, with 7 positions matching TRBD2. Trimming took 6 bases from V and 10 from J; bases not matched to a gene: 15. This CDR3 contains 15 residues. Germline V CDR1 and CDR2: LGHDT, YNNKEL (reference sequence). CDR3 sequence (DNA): TGTGCCAGCAGTCTCGACGGGGCTAGCGGCAGGGAGCAGTTCTTC. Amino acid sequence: CASSLDGASGREQFF.

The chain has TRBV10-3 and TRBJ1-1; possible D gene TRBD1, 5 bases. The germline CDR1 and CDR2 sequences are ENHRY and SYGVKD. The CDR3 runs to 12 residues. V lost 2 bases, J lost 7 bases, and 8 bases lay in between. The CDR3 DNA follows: TGTGCCATCAGTGAGAGGCAGGGTGAAGCTTTCTTT. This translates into CAISERQGEAFF.

The CDR3 region is CSLQGVDGYTF. CDR3 sequence (DNA): TGCAGCTTACAGGGGGTAGATGGCTACACCTTC. V usage is TRBV29-1 and J usage is TRBJ1-2, with TRBD1 identical over 8 bases. The trim removed 8 bases at V and 6 bases at J, leaving 5 bases unmatched. This CDR3 is built from 11 residues. Germline values: CDR1 SQVTM, CDR2 ANQGSEA.

CDR3 amino acids: CASSLPLAGYNEQFF. The CDR3 DNA follows: TGTGCCAGCAGCTTGCCGCTAGCGGGGTACAATGAGCAGTTCTTC. V and J are TRBV5-6 and TRBJ2-1; the match to TRBD2 covers 9 bases. With V trimmed by 1 base and J by 4 bases, 3 bases remained unmatched. From germline, CDR1 is SGHDT and CDR2 YYEEEE. The CDR3 covers 15 residues. The whole variable domain, filled in from reference TRBV5-6 and TRBJ2-1, reads DAGVTQSPTHLIKTRGQQVTLRCSPKSGHDTVSWYQQALGQGPQFIFQYYEEEERQRGNFPDRFSGHQFPNYSSELNVNALLLGDSALYLCASSLPLAGYNEQFFGPGTRLTVL.

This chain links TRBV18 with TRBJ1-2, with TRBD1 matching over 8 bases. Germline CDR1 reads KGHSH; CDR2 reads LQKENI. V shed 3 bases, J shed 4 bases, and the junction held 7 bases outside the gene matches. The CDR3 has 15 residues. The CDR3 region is CASSPETGEGYGYTF. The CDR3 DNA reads TGTGCCAGCTCACCCGAGACAGGGGAGGGCTATGGCTACACCTTC. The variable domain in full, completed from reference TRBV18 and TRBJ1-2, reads NAGVMQNPRHLVRRRGQEARLRCSPMKGHSHVYWYRQLPEEGLKFMVYLQKENIIDESGMPKERFSAEFPKEGPSILRIQQVVRGDSAAYFCASSPETGEGYGYTFGSGTRLTVV.

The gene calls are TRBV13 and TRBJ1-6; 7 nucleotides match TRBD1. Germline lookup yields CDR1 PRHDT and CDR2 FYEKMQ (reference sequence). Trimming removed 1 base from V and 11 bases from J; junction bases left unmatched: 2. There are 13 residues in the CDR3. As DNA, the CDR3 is TGTGCCAGCAGCTTAGACAGGGGCCCACCCCTCCACTTT. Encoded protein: CASSLDRGPPLHF. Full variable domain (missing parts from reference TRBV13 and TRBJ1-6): AAGVIQSPRHLIKEKRETATLKCYPIPRHDTVYWYQQGPGQDPQFLISFYEKMQSDKGSIPDRFSAQQFSDYHSELNMSSLELGDSALYFCASSLDRGPPLHFGNGTRLTVT.

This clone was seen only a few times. CDR3 sequence: CASSFAQGLNQPQHF. CDR3 nucleotides: TGTGCCAGCAGTTTTGCACAGGGGCTCAATCAGCCCCAGCATTTT. V gene TRBV28 combines with J gene TRBJ1-5; 7 bases fit TRBD1. Trimming removed 3 bases from V and 3 bases from J; junction bases left unmatched: 5. CDR3 size: 15 residues. Germline CDR1 reads MDHEN; CDR2 reads SYDVKM.

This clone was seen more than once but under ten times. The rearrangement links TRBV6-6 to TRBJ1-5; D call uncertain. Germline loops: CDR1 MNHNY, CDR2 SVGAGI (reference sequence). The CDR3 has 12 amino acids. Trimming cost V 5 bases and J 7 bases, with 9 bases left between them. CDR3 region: CASSQTAQPQHF. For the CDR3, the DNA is TGTGCCAGCAGTCAAACCGCGCAGCCCCAGCATTTT.

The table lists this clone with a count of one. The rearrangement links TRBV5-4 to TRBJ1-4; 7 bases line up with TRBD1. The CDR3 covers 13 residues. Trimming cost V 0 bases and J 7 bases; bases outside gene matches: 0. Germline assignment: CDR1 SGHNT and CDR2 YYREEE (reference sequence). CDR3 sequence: CASSLGQGEKLFF. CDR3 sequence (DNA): TGTGCCAGCAGCTTGGGACAGGGTGAAAAACTGTTTTTT.

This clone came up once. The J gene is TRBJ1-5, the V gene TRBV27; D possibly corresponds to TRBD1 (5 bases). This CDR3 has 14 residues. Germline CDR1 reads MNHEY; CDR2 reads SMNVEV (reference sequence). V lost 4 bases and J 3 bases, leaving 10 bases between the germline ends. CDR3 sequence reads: CASSYRQFNQPQHF. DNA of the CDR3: TGTGCCAGCAGTTACAGACAGTTCAATCAGCCCCAGCATTTT.